This T cell receptor beta chain was captured in a study of shared clonotypes between healthy human individuals. Study-level information: There were three CD4 naive, three CD4 memory, two CD8 naive and one CD8 memory plates per donor.

The test was conducted at deep level. Assay: immunoSEQ multiplex PCR; the TCRdb copy retains only in-frame clones and omits some. This table holds 850,000 to 1,100,000 clones, around three quarters found once. The CDR3 extends over 12 amino acids. Trimming stripped 5 bases from V and 6 bases from J, with 10 bases between. Germline V gives CDR1 SNHLY, CDR2 FYNNEI. The study's findings and limits: The sole specimen, blood, was sampled, and tissue repertoires likely differ.

All donors qualified as healthy HIV-negative adults and had experienced no recent acute infections or vaccinations. This clone turned up a few times. The antigen is undetermined. The clonotype comes from a man aged 18 to 35 in good health. Some clones in this sample may be carry-over from other donors' samples. Sequences were obtained from memory CD4+ T cells from PBMCs. As for subset: CD45RA-negative fraction. The chain uses TRBV2 and TRBJ1-1; no firm D call. CDR3 in amino acids: CASSWGEAEAFF. Written as DNA, the CDR3 is TGTGCCAGCAGTTGGGGTGAGGCTGAAGCTTTCTTT.